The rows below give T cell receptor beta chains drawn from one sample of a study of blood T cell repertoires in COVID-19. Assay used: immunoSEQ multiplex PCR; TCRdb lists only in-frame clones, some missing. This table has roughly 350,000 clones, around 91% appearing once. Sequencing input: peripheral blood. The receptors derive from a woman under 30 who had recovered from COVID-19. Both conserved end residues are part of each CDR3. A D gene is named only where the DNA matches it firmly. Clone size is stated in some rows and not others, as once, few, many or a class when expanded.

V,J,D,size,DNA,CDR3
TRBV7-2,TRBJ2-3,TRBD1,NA,TGTGCCAGCAGCTTAATGCTCCGGGACAGGGGGGGAGATACGCAGTATTTT,CASSLMLRDRGGDTQYF
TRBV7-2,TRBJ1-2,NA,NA,TGTGCCAGCCGGTTTGGGACTTCTAACTATGGCTACACCTTC,CASRFGTSNYGYTF
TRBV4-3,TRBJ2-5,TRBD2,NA,TGCGCCAGCAGCCAAGACACCGGGACTACCAGAGGAGAGACCCAGTACTTC,CASSQDTGTTRGETQYF
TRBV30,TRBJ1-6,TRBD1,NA,TGTGCCTGGTCGTACCCGGGACAGGGGACTAATTCACCCCTCCACTTT,CAWSYPGQGTNSPLHF
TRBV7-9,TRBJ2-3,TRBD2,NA,TGTGCCAGCAGTCTCGGAACAACGGGAGGCCTCACAGATACGCAGTATTTT,CASSLGTTGGLTDTQYF
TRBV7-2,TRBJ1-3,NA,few,TGTGCCAGCAGCTTAAGCCCCACAGAGTATGGTGGAAACACCATATATTTT,CASSLSPTEYGGNTIYF
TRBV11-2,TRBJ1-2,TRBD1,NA,TGTGCCAGCAGCCCAATAAGGGGCACAGGGGGCAAGACGGAGGAGGGCTACACCTTC,CASSPIRGTGGKTEEGYTF
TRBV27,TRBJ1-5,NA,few,TGTGCCAGCAGGCCCACTGGAGGACAGCCCCAGCATTTT,CASRPTGGQPQHF
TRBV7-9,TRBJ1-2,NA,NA,TGTGCCAGCAGCTTATTCTCGAACTATGGCTACACCTTC,CASSLFSNYGYTF
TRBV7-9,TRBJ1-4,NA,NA,TGTGCCAGCAGCTCCTTAGGCTTTTCGGCGGCTAATGAAAAACTGTTTTTT,CASSSLGFSAANEKLFF
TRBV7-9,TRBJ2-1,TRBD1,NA,TGTGCCAGCAGCTTAACGGGACAGGGTTTCAATGAGCAGTTCTTC,CASSLTGQGFNEQFF
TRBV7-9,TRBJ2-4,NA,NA,TGTGCCAGCAGCCTGTCATCCGGCGGTCAAAACATTCAGTACTTC,CASSLSSGGQNIQYF
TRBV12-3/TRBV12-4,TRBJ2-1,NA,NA,TGTGCCAGCAGTTTTTCAGGGTACAATGAGCAGTTCTTC,CASSFSGYNEQFF
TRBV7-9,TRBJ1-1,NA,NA,TGTGCCAGCAGCTTCAACACCAACACTGAAGCTTTCTTT,CASSFNTNTEAFF
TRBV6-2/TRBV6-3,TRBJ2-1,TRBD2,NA,TGTGCCAGCAGTACGGGGACTAGCGGGCACAATGAGCAGTTCTTC,CASSTGTSGHNEQFF
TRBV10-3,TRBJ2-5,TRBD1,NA,TGTGCCATCAGTGAGCCGGGACAGGGGGCGACCCAGTACTTC,CAISEPGQGATQYF
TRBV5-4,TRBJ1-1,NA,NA,TGTGCCAGCAGCTTGGTTGGTCGGAGGGAAGCTTTCTTT,CASSLVGRREAFF
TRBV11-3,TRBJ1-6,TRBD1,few,TGTGCCAGCAGCTCCGGGACAGAGGTAGATTCACCCCTCCACTTT,CASSSGTEVDSPLHF
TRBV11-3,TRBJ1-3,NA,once,TGTGCCAGCAGCTTAACAGTCTCTGGAAACACCATATATTTT,CASSLTVSGNTIYF
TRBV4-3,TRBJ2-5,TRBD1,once,TGCGCCAGCAGCCGTAACTACAGGGGGCTTGAGACCCAGTACTTC,CASSRNYRGLETQYF
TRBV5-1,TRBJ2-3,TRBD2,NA,TGCGCCAGCAGGGGCGGGAGTGATACAGATACGCAGTATTTT,CASRGGSDTDTQYF
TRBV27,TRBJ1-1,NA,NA,TGTGCCAGCAGTTCCCTCGGACAGAGGAACACTGAAGCTTTCTTT,CASSSLGQRNTEAFF
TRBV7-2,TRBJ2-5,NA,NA,TGTGCCAGCAGCTTAGTTTCCAGGGGAGAGACCCAGTACTTC,CASSLVSRGETQYF
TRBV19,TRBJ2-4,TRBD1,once,TGTGCCAGTAGTGGGACAGGGGGGGTTCGAGGCGGTCAGTACTTC,CASSGTGGVRGGQYF
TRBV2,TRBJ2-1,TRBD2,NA,TGTGCCAGCAGATCCTCGCCGGGAGGGGTGGAGCAGTTCTTC,CASRSSPGGVEQFF
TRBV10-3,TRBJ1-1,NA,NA,TGTGCCATCAGAGACGGGAACAGCCTAGGGTCTGAAGCTTTCTTT,CAIRDGNSLGSEAFF
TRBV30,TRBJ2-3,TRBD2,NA,TGTGCCTGGAGTGCCAGCGGGAACACAGATACGCAGTATTTT,CAWSASGNTDTQYF
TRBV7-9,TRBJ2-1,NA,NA,TGTGCCAGCAGCTTGGTACAGGGCATTATGAATGAGCAGTTCTTC,CASSLVQGIMNEQFF
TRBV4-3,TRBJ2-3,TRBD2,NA,TGCGCCAGCAGCCAAGATTCCCCTGGACTAGCGGGAGTGGGCCGTACAGATACGCAGTATTTT,CASSQDSPGLAGVGRTDTQYF
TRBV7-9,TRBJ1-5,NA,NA,TGTGCCAGCAGCTTAGAGGGGGTGGAACAGCCCCAGCATTTT,CASSLEGVEQPQHF
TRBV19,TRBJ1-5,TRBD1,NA,TGTGCCAGTAGTATGACGCGACAGGGGGCAGGAGGTAGCAATCAGCCCCAGCATTTT,CASSMTRQGAGGSNQPQHF
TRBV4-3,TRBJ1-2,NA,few,TGCGCCAGCAGCCAAGATTTAGGGGAAGGCTATGGCTACACCTTC,CASSQDLGEGYGYTF
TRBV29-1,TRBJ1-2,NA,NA,TGCAGCGGCGGGGACGAACCGGAGGCGAACTATGGCTACACCTTC,CSGGDEPEANYGYTF
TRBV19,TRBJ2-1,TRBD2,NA,TGTGCCAGTAGTAGGGGACTAGCGGGTTACAATGAGCAGTTCTTC,CASSRGLAGYNEQFF
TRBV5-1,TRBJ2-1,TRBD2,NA,TGCGCCAGCAGCCCGGTGACTAGCGGAGTGAACAATGAGCAGTTCTTC,CASSPVTSGVNNEQFF
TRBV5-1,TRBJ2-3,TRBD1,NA,TGCGCCAGCAGCTGGGGACCGGGACAGGGGCCAGATACGCAGTATTTT,CASSWGPGQGPDTQYF
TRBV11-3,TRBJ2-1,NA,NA,TGTGCCAGCAGCCCCGGGATACGAGAAGAGCAGTTCTTC,CASSPGIREEQFF
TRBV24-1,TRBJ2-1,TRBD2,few,TGTGCCACCAGTGACCCCGGGACTAGCGGGAGCTCGAGCTCCTACAATGAGCAGTTCTTC,CATSDPGTSGSSSSYNEQFF
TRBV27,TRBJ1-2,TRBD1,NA,TGTGCCAGCAGTTCGCTTCAGACAGGGGCGGTCGGAGGCTACACCTTC,CASSSLQTGAVGGYTF
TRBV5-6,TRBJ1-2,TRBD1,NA,TGTGCCAGCAGCGAGGGGGCAACTAACTATGGCTACACCTTC,CASSEGATNYGYTF
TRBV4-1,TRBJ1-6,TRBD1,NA,TGCGCCAGCAGCCCAATTCTCCGGGGACAGAGCAATTCACCCCTCCACTTT,CASSPILRGQSNSPLHF
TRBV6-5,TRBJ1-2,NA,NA,TGTGCCAGCAGGAGGGAAGAACTATATGGCTACACCTTC,CASRREELYGYTF
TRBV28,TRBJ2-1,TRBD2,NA,TGTGCCAGCAGTTCCCCTTTTTGGTCTAGCGGGAGCCATGAGCAGTTCTTC,CASSSPFWSSGSHEQFF
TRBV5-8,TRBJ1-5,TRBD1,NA,TGTGCCAGCAGCATGACAGGGGAGAGCAATCAGCCCCAGCATTTT,CASSMTGESNQPQHF
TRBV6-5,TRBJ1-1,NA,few,TGTGCCAGCGAGGGAATCGGCGGTCTAAGCACTGAAGCTTTCTTT,CASEGIGGLSTEAFF
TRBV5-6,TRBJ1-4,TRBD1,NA,TGTGCCAGCAGCTCCGGGACAGACAATGAAAAACTGTTTTTT,CASSSGTDNEKLFF
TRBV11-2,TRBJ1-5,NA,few,TGTGCCAGCAGCTCACAGGGTGGCAATCAGCCCCAGCATTTT,CASSSQGGNQPQHF
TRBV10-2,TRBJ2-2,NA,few,TGCGCCAGCGGGGACTCGGGCGACACCGGGGAGCTGTTTTTT,CASGDSGDTGELFF
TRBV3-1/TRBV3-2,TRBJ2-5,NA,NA,TGTGCCAGCCAGGGCGTGTGGGGTAAAGAGACCCAGTACTTC,CASQGVWGKETQYF
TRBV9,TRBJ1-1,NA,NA,TGTGCCAGCACTAGAGATATGTTGAACACTGAAGCTTTCTTT,CASTRDMLNTEAFF
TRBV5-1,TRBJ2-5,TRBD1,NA,TGCGCCAGCAGCCCGGACAGGGGAAGGGGGCAAGAGACCCAGTACTTC,CASSPDRGRGQETQYF
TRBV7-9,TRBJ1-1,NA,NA,TGTGCCAGCAGATTATCGTCAGGGATGAACACTGAAGCTTTCTTT,CASRLSSGMNTEAFF
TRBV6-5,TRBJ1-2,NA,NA,TGTGCCAGCAGTTACTCGGAACGGGGAGGCTACACCTTC,CASSYSERGGYTF